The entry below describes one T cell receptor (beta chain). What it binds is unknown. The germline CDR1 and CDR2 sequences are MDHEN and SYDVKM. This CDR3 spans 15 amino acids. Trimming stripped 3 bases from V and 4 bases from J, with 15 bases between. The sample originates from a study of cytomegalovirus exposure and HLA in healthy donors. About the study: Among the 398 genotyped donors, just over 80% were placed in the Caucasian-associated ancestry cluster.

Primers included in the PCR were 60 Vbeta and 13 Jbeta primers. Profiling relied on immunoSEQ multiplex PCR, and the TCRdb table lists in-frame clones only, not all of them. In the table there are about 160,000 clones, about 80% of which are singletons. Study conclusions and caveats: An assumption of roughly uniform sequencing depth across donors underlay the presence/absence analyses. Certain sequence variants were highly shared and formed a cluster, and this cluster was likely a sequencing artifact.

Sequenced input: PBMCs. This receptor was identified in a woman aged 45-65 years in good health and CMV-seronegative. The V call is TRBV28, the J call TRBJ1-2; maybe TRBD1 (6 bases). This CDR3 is CASSLSGALSYGYTF. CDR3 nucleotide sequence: TGTGCCAGCAGTTTGTCAGGGGCGCTTAGCTATGGCTACACCTTC.